A selection of T cell receptor beta chains follows, all from one sample in a study of control samples from healthy donors and cancer patients. The method was immunoSEQ multiplex PCR; TCRdb's version includes in-frame clones alone and lacks a portion of them. The top ten clones hold less than 6% of a sample with 130,000 or so clones, more than 90% of them seen once. Input material: blood. Source of these receptors: a man in his late teens or twenties in good health. The CDR3 runs from the conserved cysteine through the conserved F or W. Fields, in order: J gene, clone size, D gene, V gene, CDR3 protein, CDR3 DNA. A D gene is named only where the DNA matches it firmly. Only some rows state a clone size, as once, few, many or a class for expanded clones.

TRBJ2-3,NA,TRBD2,TRBV5-1,CASSKGLAPDTQYF,TGCGCCAGCAGCAAGGGACTAGCCCCAGATACGCAGTATTTT
TRBJ1-2,NA,NA,TRBV2,CASSERQGNGYTF,TGTGCCAGCAGTGAAAGGCAGGGGAATGGCTACACCTTC
TRBJ1-2,few,NA,TRBV11-1,CASSFEGAHGYTF,TGTGCCAGCAGCTTCGAAGGGGCTCATGGCTACACCTTC
TRBJ1-1,NA,NA,TRBV11-2,CASSLVGGRNTEAFF,TGTGCCAGCAGCTTAGTAGGGGGGAGGAACACTGAAGCTTTCTTT
TRBJ2-2,NA,TRBD2,TRBV5-1,CASSLGLAGGTNTGELFF,TGCGCCAGCAGCTTGGGACTAGCGGGGGGCACTAACACCGGGGAGCTGTTTTTT
TRBJ2-5,NA,TRBD1,TRBV29-1,CSVDKRQGSETQYF,TGCAGCGTTGATAAACGACAGGGAAGTGAGACCCAGTACTTC
TRBJ1-3,NA,TRBD1,TRBV9,CASSYRVAGGPWSGNTIYF,TGTGCCAGCAGTTACCGGGTGGCAGGGGGCCCGTGGAGTGGAAACACCATATATTTT
TRBJ1-2,once,NA,TRBV19,CASSIAGGATASYGYTF,TGTGCCAGTAGTATAGCGGGCGGCGCAACTGCAAGCTATGGCTACACCTTC
TRBJ1-6,NA,NA,TRBV19,CASSIGPMSSYNSPLHF,TGTGCCAGTAGTATAGGACCGATGTCCTCCTATAATTCACCCCTCCACTTT
TRBJ1-1,NA,NA,TRBV6-1,CASSEPGKVNTEAFF,TGTGCCAGCAGTGAACCAGGGAAGGTGAACACTGAAGCTTTCTTT
TRBJ2-1,NA,NA,TRBV6-5,CASSRSSSYNEQFF,TGTGCCAGCAGCAGGAGTTCTTCCTACAATGAGCAGTTCTTC
TRBJ2-7,NA,TRBD1,TRBV5-5,CASSLTGDLSYEQYF,TGTGCCAGCAGCTTGACAGGGGACCTCTCCTACGAGCAGTACTTC
TRBJ1-4,NA,NA,TRBV19,CASSSTGSINEKLFF,TGTGCCAGTAGTTCTACTGGTTCGATTAATGAAAAACTGTTTTTT
TRBJ1-6,few,NA,TRBV11-2,CASSITATSPLHF,TGTGCCAGCAGCATAACAGCTACTTCACCCCTCCACTTT
TRBJ2-1,NA,TRBD1,TRBV2,CASTSTGDIYNEQFF,TGTGCCAGCACCTCGACAGGGGATATCTACAATGAGCAGTTCTTC
TRBJ2-7,NA,TRBD2,TRBV27,CASGVGLAGFEQYF,TGTGCCAGCGGAGTAGGGCTAGCGGGGTTCGAGCAGTACTTC
TRBJ1-2,NA,NA,TRBV7-2,CASSLGRYGYTF,TGTGCCAGCAGCTTGGGACGGTATGGCTACACCTTC
TRBJ2-5,once,NA,TRBV5-1,CASSFGGRGYQETQYF,TGCGCCAGCAGCTTTGGTGGCAGGGGCTACCAAGAGACCCAGTACTTC
TRBJ2-7,many,TRBD2,TRBV5-5,CASSLGLVLAAFSYEQYF,TGTGCCAGCAGCCTGGGGCTGGTGCTAGCGGCCTTCTCCTACGAGCAGTACTTC
TRBJ2-1,NA,NA,TRBV19,CASSRGLGYNEQFF,TGTGCCAGTAGTAGGGGGCTGGGGTACAATGAGCAGTTCTTC
TRBJ2-3,NA,TRBD1,TRBV5-4,CASSGGQESTDTQYF,TGTGCCAGCAGCGGGGGACAGGAAAGCACAGATACGCAGTATTTT
TRBJ2-3,NA,NA,TRBV13,CASSLLPSGTQYF,TGTGCCAGCAGCTTATTACCATCAGGTACGCAGTATTTT
TRBJ2-7,NA,NA,TRBV7-9,CASSLAWGGYEQYF,TGTGCCAGCAGCTTAGCCTGGGGCGGGTACGAGCAGTACTTC
TRBJ2-3,once,NA,TRBV12-3/TRBV12-4,CASSSQGSDTQYF,TGTGCCAGCAGTTCCCAGGGTTCAGATACGCAGTATTTT
TRBJ1-5,NA,NA,TRBV9,CASSPGQGQPQHF,TGTGCCAGCAGCCCCGGGCAGGGACAGCCCCAGCATTTT
TRBJ1-2,NA,NA,TRBV11-2,CASSNSWLGRSGYTF,TGTGCCAGCAGCAACTCATGGCTGGGGAGGAGTGGCTACACCTTC
TRBJ2-3,NA,NA,TRBV11-2,CASSLFRGGKDTQYF,TGTGCCAGCAGCTTATTTAGGGGGGGGAAAGATACGCAGTATTTT
TRBJ1-2,NA,TRBD1,TRBV9,CASTPSGGDGYGYTF,TGTGCCAGCACCCCGTCAGGGGGCGACGGCTATGGCTACACCTTC
TRBJ1-3,NA,TRBD1,TRBV19,CASRATGASSGNTIYF,TGTGCCAGTAGGGCAACAGGGGCTAGCTCTGGAAACACCATATATTTT
TRBJ1-3,NA,TRBD1,TRBV12-3/TRBV12-4,CASPDRAGNTIYF,TGTGCCAGCCCGGACAGGGCTGGAAACACCATATATTTT